Listed here are 24 T cell receptor beta chains from one sample, sequenced in a study of T cells after yellow fever vaccination. TCRdb independently ran MiXCR on the 5' RACE reads; one entry per CDR3 protein. The table has some 390,000 distinct CDR3 sequences, 18% seen once. The material was PBMCs, obtained before the yellow fever booster vaccination. These receptors all come from a young man who received the YFV17D yellow fever vaccine.

The rearrangement links TRBV4-2 to TRBJ2-3; no reliable D call. Germline V gene lookup returns CDR1 LGHNA and CDR2 YNFKEQ. The CDR3 extends over 17 amino acids. V was pared by 1 base and J by 2 bases, with 16 bases between. The CDR3 spells CASSQVPGRRYTDTQYF. CDR3 nucleotide sequence: TGTGCCAGCAGCCAAGTACCCGGGCGGCGGTACACAGATACGCAGTATTTT.

In this sample, this clonotype turned up many times. The CDR3 DNA reads as TGTGCCAGCTTTGAGGGGGCCCACCCGTATAGCAATCAGCCCCAGCATTTT. This encodes CASFEGAHPYSNQPQHF. The genes are TRBV6-4 and TRBJ1-5, with 7 bases matching TRBD1. Germline loops: CDR1 MRHNA, CDR2 SNTAGT. The ends lost 8 bases at V and 0 bases at J; junction bases unmatched: 13. The CDR3 length is 17 residues.

J is TRBJ2-2 and V is TRBV6-2 or TRBV6-3; 7 bases map to TRBD1. This CDR3 region has 15 residues. V trimming: 5 bases; J trimming: 0 bases; junction bases outside the gene matches: 3. The germline V gene encodes CDR1 MNHEY and CDR2 SVGEGT. CDR3 nucleotide sequence: TGTGCCAGCAGTGAGGGACAGCCGAACACCGGGGAGCTGTTTTTT. Encoded protein: CASSEGQPNTGELFF.

The chain couples TRBV28 to TRBJ2-5; tentatively, D is TRBD1 (5 bases). The germline V gene encodes CDR1 MDHEN and CDR2 SYDVKM. V dropped 6 bases and J dropped 2 bases, with 19 bases sitting between them. The CDR3 runs 16 residues. The CDR3 nucleotides are TGTGCCAGCAGCCCCCTCCAGCGACAGAAGCAAGAGACCCAGTACTTC. It encodes CASSPLQRQKQETQYF.

This clonotype was observed a few times. The chain is built from TRBV12-5 and TRBJ2-7; no clear D. CDR1 and CDR2 from the germline V gene are LGHNT and FRNRAP. V was cut by 3 bases and J by 4 bases, with 7 bases left in between. The CDR3 extends over 12 amino acids. The CDR3 loop is CASGFWVYEQYF. The CDR3, as DNA: TGTGCTAGTGGTTTTTGGGTTTACGAGCAGTACTTC.

This clonotype was seen only a few times. The rearrangement uses TRBV10-3 and TRBJ1-1; D might be TRBD1 (5 bases). This CDR3 region has 12 residues. V was pared by 10 bases and J by 3 bases, with 12 bases between. Per the germline V gene, CDR1 is ENHRY and CDR2 is SYGVKD. CDR3 sequence reads: CATKTGDTEAFF. The DNA for the CDR3 is TGTGCCACGAAAACGGGGGACACTGAAGCTTTCTTT.

This clonotype was counted at least ten times. This chain connects TRBV7-9 to TRBJ2-5; D is ambiguous. V shed 5 bases and J shed 5 bases, with 9 bases lying between them. CDR1 and CDR2 (germline): SEHNR, FQNEAQ (reference sequence). This CDR3 has 12 residues. The CDR3 sequence is CASSPTWETQYF. The CDR3 region has the DNA TGTGCCAGCAGCCCAACGTGGGAGACCCAGTACTTC.

The sample holds a few counts of this clonotype. The chain recombines TRBV6-4 with TRBJ2-7; possible D gene TRBD1, 5 bases. Germline V gives CDR1 MRHNA, CDR2 SNTAGT. Trimming removed 8 bases from V and 2 bases from J, with 13 bases in between. The CDR3 is 13 amino acids. As DNA, the CDR3 is TGTGCCAGCTTTCAGCCAGGGACCTACGAGCAGTACGTC. Translated: CASFQPGTYEQYV.

The CDR3 is CAISSEFSPLHF. The CDR3 bases are TGTGCCATCAGTAGTGAGTTTTCACCCCTCCACTTT. The chain links TRBV10-3 to TRBJ1-6; no clear D gene. Germline V gene data show CDR1 as ENHRY and CDR2 as SYGVKD. The V end was cut by 5 bases, the J end by 9 bases, with 8 bases between. The CDR3 loop spans 12 amino acids.

V and J are TRBV2 and TRBJ2-1; the D call may be TRBD1 or TRBD2 (5 bases each). The V end lost 4 bases, the J end lost 1 base, and 11 bases lay between the germline ends. The CDR3 runs 15 residues. Germline lookup yields CDR1 SNHLY and CDR2 FYNNEI. Here the CDR3 reads CASSGTGQSYNEQFF. The CDR3 region has the DNA TGTGCCAGCAGTGGGACGGGGCAATCCTACAATGAGCAGTTCTTC. Variable domain in full (rest from reference TRBV2 and TRBJ2-1): EPEVTQTPSHQVTQMGQEVILRCVPISNHLYFYWYRQILGQKVEFLVSFYNNEISEKSEIFDDQFSVERPDGSNFTLKIRSTKLEDSAMYFCASSGTGQSYNEQFFGPGTRLTVL.

This clonotype was recorded a few times. CDR3: CASSPQSSYNSPLHF. In DNA, the CDR3 is TGTGCCAGCAGCCCCCAGAGCTCCTATAATTCACCCCTCCACTTT. This chain uses TRBV7-6 with TRBJ1-6, with no clear D. Trimming took 5 bases from V and 0 from J, leaving 8 bases between them. The CDR3 covers 15 residues. Germline CDR1 and CDR2: SGHVS and FNYEAQ.

The sample holds many counts of this clonotype. This sequence joins TRBV20-1 and TRBJ2-7, with no clear D. Germline V CDR1 and CDR2: DFQATT, SNEGSKA (reference sequence). The CDR3 is 15 amino acids. V lost 0 bases and J 5 bases, leaving 17 bases between the germline ends. Here the CDR3 reads CSAREELTLWDEQYF. The CDR3 nucleotides read TGCAGTGCTAGAGAGGAGCTAACGCTTTGGGACGAGCAGTACTTC.

In its sample, this clonotype was seen a few times. The V and J genes are TRBV5-1 and TRBJ2-3; possibly TRBD2 for D (5 bases). CDR1 and CDR2 from the germline V gene are SGHRS and YFSETQ. Trimming removed 0 bases at V and 0 bases at J, with 14 bases between. The CDR3 has 17 residues. The CDR3 nucleotides read TGCGCCAGCAGCTTGGCCGGGAACGTGGCTAGCACAGATACGCAGTATTTT. Its translation is CASSLAGNVASTDTQYF.

This clonotype was counted a few times. This sequence joins TRBV6-5 and TRBJ2-1, with D perhaps matching TRBD2 (5 bases). V lost 0 bases to trimming and J lost 4 bases, with 19 bases between them. The CDR3 is 18 amino acids. CDR1 is MNHEY, CDR2 SVGAGI, per germline. Written as DNA, the CDR3 is TGTGCCAGCAGTTACTCGAGCTCGGGGTCAGTTTCTTACAATGAGCAGTTCTTC. This translates into CASSYSSSGSVSYNEQFF.

V usage is TRBV29-1 and J usage is TRBJ2-5, with D perhaps assigned TRBD1 or TRBD2 (5 bases each). This CDR3 is 16 amino acids long. V lost 3 bases, J lost 2 bases, and 19 bases lay in between. Looked up from germline, CDR1 is SQVTM and CDR2 is ANQGSEA. The CDR3 sequence: CSVDRYGAGEQETQYF. CDR3 nucleotide sequence: TGCAGCGTTGATCGTTACGGGGCAGGAGAACAAGAGACCCAGTACTTC.

The table lists this clonotype with a few counts. The chain uses TRBV29-1 and TRBJ2-2; D is uncertain. Trimming took off 2 bases at V and 12 bases at J, with 10 bases between the two ends. Germline assignment: CDR1 SQVTM and CDR2 ANQGSEA. The CDR3 contains 11 residues. In DNA, the CDR3 is TGCAGCGTTGAACGGCTTAGTAAGCTGTTTTTT. Translating it yields CSVERLSKLFF.

This clonotype was recorded many times. This chain joins TRBV6-5 and TRBJ2-1; the D gene is possibly TRBD2 (5 bases). The CDR3 spans 14 residues. From germline, CDR1 is MNHEY and CDR2 SVGAGI. V was pared by 0 bases and J by 8 bases, with 11 bases between. CDR3 bases: TGTGCCAGCAGTTACTCGCTAGCCCAGGATGAGCAGTTCTTC. This encodes CASSYSLAQDEQFF.

This clonotype was seen once. The V call is TRBV20-1, the J call TRBJ2-3, with 10 bases matching TRBD1. V shed 3 bases and J 2 bases; nucleotides not matched to a gene: 5. The CDR3 covers 15 residues. Germline CDR1 reads DFQATT; CDR2 reads SNEGSKA (reference sequence). This CDR3 is CSASPGTGVTDTQYF. CDR3 nucleotide sequence: TGCAGTGCTAGCCCCGGGACAGGGGTCACAGATACGCAGTATTTT.

This chain uses TRBV3-1 with TRBJ1-1; a weak D match, TRBD1 (5 bases). The CDR3 contains 12 residues. Trimming shortened V by 4 bases and J by 10 bases, and 13 bases separated the two germline ends. Germline CDR1 is LGHDT and CDR2 is YNNKEL (reference sequence). The CDR3: CASSRSDRGAFF. In DNA form, the CDR3 reads TGTGCCAGCAGCCGATCCGATAGGGGAGCTTTCTTT.

V usage is TRBV7-2 and J usage is TRBJ1-2; D is ambiguous. This CDR3 region has 14 residues. Trimming removed 0 bases from V and 2 bases from J, with 7 bases in between. Germline V gene data show CDR1 as SGHTA and CDR2 as FQGNSA. In nucleotides, the CDR3 is TGTGCCAGCAGCTTAGCCGCCGGGAACTATGGCTACACCTTC. This sequence encodes CASSLAAGNYGYTF. The entire variable domain, with the rest obtained from reference TRBV7-2 and TRBJ1-2, is as follows: GAGVSQSPSNKVTEKGKDVELRCDPISGHTALYWYRQSLGQGLEFLIYFQGNSAPDKSGLPSDRFSAERTGGSVSTLTIQRTQQEDSAVYLCASSLAAGNYGYTFGSGTRLTVV.

The chain uses TRBV20-1 and TRBJ2-7; 9 nucleotides match TRBD2. Germline V gene data show CDR1 as DFQATT and CDR2 as SNEGSKA (reference sequence). Trimming cost V 6 bases and J 4 bases; bases outside gene matches: 10. The CDR3 contains 14 residues. CDR3 sequence (DNA): TGCAGTGCCACACCCGCTCTAGCGGGGTACGAGCAGTACTTC. This codes for CSATPALAGYEQYF.

This clonotype was observed a few times. The chain recombines TRBV12-3 or TRBV12-4 with TRBJ2-6, with 9 bases matching TRBD1. J was trimmed by 2 bases and V by 6 bases; bases with no gene match: 8. CDR3 length: 17 residues. CDR3 in amino acids: CASSPGTGTPGANVLTF. The CDR3 bases are TGTGCCAGCAGCCCTGGGACAGGGACGCCTGGGGCCAACGTCCTGACTTTC.

The J gene is TRBJ2-1, the V gene TRBV7-2; D unclear. The CDR3 is 16 residues long. V was trimmed by 5 bases and J by 1 base, leaving 15 bases between them. Germline V gene data show CDR1 as SGHTA and CDR2 as FQGNSA. This CDR3 reads CASSVVGRVSYNEQFF. For the CDR3, the DNA is TGTGCCAGCAGCGTTGTTGGACGGGTTTCCTACAATGAGCAGTTCTTC.

This clonotype was seen only a few times. The chain recombines TRBV27 with TRBJ2-1; 7 positions match TRBD1. The ends lost 5 bases at V and 5 bases at J; junction bases unmatched: 9. CDR3 length equals 15 residues. Germline CDR1 is MNHEY and CDR2 is SMNVEV (reference sequence). CDR3 DNA: TGTGCCAGCAGTCGACAGGGTTGGGGAGACAATGAGCAGTTCTTC. Translated: CASSRQGWGDNEQFF.